The 25 T cell receptor beta chains below were found in one sample sequenced in a study of blood T cells in healthy people across ages. A sample-barcoded 5' primer and a J-beta primer mix were used in a second PCR of about 7 to 11 cycles. TCRdb reprocessed the 5' RACE reads via MiXCR and lists one record per CDR3 protein. The table lists 850,000 or so distinct CDR3 sequences, around 30% of them singletons. Sequencing used blood. Receptors were obtained from a woman of 80 years or more in good health.

There are many counts of this clonotype. The chain links TRBV7-9 to TRBJ2-1; 9 nucleotides line up with TRBD1. V shed 5 bases, J shed 12 bases, and the junction held 11 bases outside the gene matches. Per germline, CDR1 SEHNR and CDR2 FQNEAQ (reference sequence). The CDR3 totals 14 residues. The CDR3 DNA follows: TGTGCCAGCAGCCAGGACAGGGGAGTAGGGGTGCAGTTCTTC. Translating gives CASSQDRGVGVQFF.

The chain uses TRBV5-1 and TRBJ2-3; 10 bases map to TRBD2. The CDR3 sequence is 16 residues long. CDR1 SGHRS and CDR2 YFSETQ come from the germline V gene. V lost 2 bases to trimming and J lost 2 bases; unmatched junction nucleotides: 5. In DNA, the CDR3 is TGCGCCAGCAGCTTAGCGGGGGGGCCAGTCACAGATACGCAGTATTTT. Its translation is CASSLAGGPVTDTQYF. The full variable domain, in which reference TRBV5-1 and TRBJ2-3 provide the parts outside the CDR3, is KAGVTQTPRYLIKTRGQQVTLSCSPISGHRSVSWYQQTPGQGLQFLFEYFSETQRNKGNFPGRFSGRQFSNSRSEMNVSTLELGDSALYLCASSLAGGPVTDTQYFGPGTRLTVL.

This clonotype was seen at least ten times. This rearrangement joins TRBV3-1 to TRBJ2-7, with a possible D match to TRBD1 (6 bases). The CDR3 extends over 16 amino acids. Per the germline V gene, CDR1 is LGHDT and CDR2 is YNNKEL (reference sequence). V was pared by 0 bases and J by 3 bases, with 15 bases between. The CDR3 loop reads CASSQDFQGQNYEQYF. CDR3 bases: TGTGCCAGCAGCCAAGATTTCCAAGGACAGAACTACGAGCAGTACTTC.

The chain carries TRBV7-9 and TRBJ2-3, with D perhaps matching TRBD2 (7 bases). The CDR3 is 13 residues long. Trimming cost V 9 bases and J 4 bases, with 14 bases left between them. CDR1 is SEHNR, CDR2 FQNEAQ, per germline (reference sequence). The CDR3 loop reads CARGGPEADTQYF. The CDR3 region has the DNA TGTGCCAGGGGGGGGCCGGAGGCAGATACGCAGTATTTT.

This clonotype has just a few counts. The genes are TRBV30 and TRBJ1-1; no clear D. Germline values: CDR1 GTSNPN, CDR2 SVGIG (reference sequence). The length of the CDR3 is 13 residues. V shed 2 bases and J shed 1 base, with 8 bases lying between them. The CDR3 nucleotides read TGTGCCTGGAGTTCAGAGGGGAACACTGAAGCTTTCTTT. This sequence encodes CAWSSEGNTEAFF.

Of note for this clonotype: A single base separates this from a much larger clone, so it may be a read error. The chain couples TRBV29-1 to TRBJ1-2, with TRBD1 matching 9 bases. CDR1 is SQVTM, CDR2 ANQGSEA, per germline. Trimming cost V 6 bases and J 4 bases; bases outside gene matches: 6. This CDR3 is built from 13 residues. The CDR3 DNA reads as TGCAGCGTAGGGGACAGGGCATCCTATGGCTACACCTTC. Amino acid sequence: CSVGDRASYGYTF.

This clonotype was seen more than once but under ten times. The chain recombines TRBV12-3 or TRBV12-4 with TRBJ2-4, with D possibly being TRBD2 (5 bases). The end of the DNA aligns better with TRBJ2-7, so the J call may be wrong. This CDR3 comprises 11 residues. The CDR3 sequence: CASRLGAEQYF. The DNA of the CDR3 is TGTGCCAGCAGGTTGGGAGCCGAGCAGTACTTC.

This clonotype showed up just once. This may be a read error: a much more frequent sequence differs by one nucleotide. V usage is TRBV11-2 and J usage is TRBJ2-3; a possible D gene is TRBD1 (5 bases). Germline V gene data show CDR1 as SGHAT and CDR2 as FQNNGV. CDR3 length: 16 amino acids. V was clipped by 8 bases and J by 0 bases, with 18 bases between them. For the CDR3, the DNA is TGTGCCAGCGGCGTCATAAAGGGGCTTAGCACAGATACGCAGTATTTT. Protein: CASGVIKGLSTDTQYF.

The chain recombines TRBV4-2 with TRBJ1-1; D not certain. The germline V gene encodes CDR1 LGHNA and CDR2 YNFKEQ. V gave up 0 bases and J gave up 1 base, with 18 bases separating them. CDR3 length: 18 amino acids. In DNA form, the CDR3 reads TGTGCCAGCAGCCAAGAACCCCTTCGGATAATCAAGAACACTGAAGCTTTCTTT. It encodes CASSQEPLRIIKNTEAFF.

The rearrangement joins TRBV3-1 to TRBJ1-3; perhaps TRBD1 as D (6 bases). The CDR3 loop spans 18 amino acids. Looked up from germline, CDR1 is LGHDT and CDR2 is YNNKEL (reference sequence). With 2 bases removed from V and 1 base from J, the gap between germline ends came to 18 bases. CDR3 nucleotide sequence: TGTGCCAGCAGCCAACCACAATTCAGGGGATCGTCTGGAAACACCATATATTTT. Translation gives CASSQPQFRGSSGNTIYF. Based on the CDR3 plus reference TRBV3-1 and TRBJ1-3, the full variable domain is DTAVSQTPKYLVTQMGNDKSIKCEQNLGHDTMYWYKQDSKKFLKIMFSYNNKELIINETVPNRFSPKSPDKAHLNLHINSLELGDSAVYFCASSQPQFRGSSGNTIYFGEGSWLTVV.

Ten or more counts support this clonotype. This chain connects TRBV14 to TRBJ1-2, with no clear D. The CDR3 spans 14 residues. Trimming removed 2 bases at V and 4 bases at J, with 11 bases between. Germline V lookup: CDR1 SGHDN, CDR2 FVKESK. The DNA for the CDR3 is TGTGCCAGCAGCCAAACTCCTCGTATCTATGGCTACACCTTC. Its protein is CASSQTPRIYGYTF.

In its sample, this clonotype was seen many times. This rearrangement joins TRBV3-1 to TRBJ2-5; TRBD2 is a possible D gene (7 bases). The CDR3 runs to 13 residues. Trimming stripped 8 bases from V and 5 bases from J, with 15 bases between. Germline V gene data show CDR1 as LGHDT and CDR2 as YNNKEL (reference sequence). CDR3 residues: CASGGGGRETQYF. The CDR3 bases are TGTGCCAGCGGGGGCGGGGGCCGGGAGACCCAGTACTTC.

This clonotype was recorded many times. The chain recombines TRBV6-2 or TRBV6-3 with TRBJ2-5; 9 nucleotides align to TRBD1. CDR1 MNHEY and CDR2 SVGEGT come from the germline V gene. The junction had 8 bases not matched to a gene; V was cut back by 4 bases and J by 5 bases. The CDR3 is made up of 15 amino acids. The CDR3 protein is CASSSTGTGTETQYF. Written as DNA, the CDR3 is TGTGCCAGCAGTTCAACCGGGACAGGGACGGAGACCCAGTACTTC.

The V call is TRBV18, the J call TRBJ2-3; 10 bases agree with TRBD2. In germline, CDR1 is KGHSH, CDR2 LQKENI. This CDR3 spans 20 amino acids. V lost 6 bases, J lost 0 bases, and 18 bases stayed unmatched. The CDR3 loop is CASSPRGASGGRQSTDTQYF. The CDR3 coding sequence is TGTGCCAGCTCTCCCCGTGGGGCTAGCGGGGGCCGCCAAAGCACAGATACGCAGTATTTT.

The chain employs TRBV4-3 and TRBJ2-7; D call uncertain. CDR3 length: 14 amino acids. Germline lookup yields CDR1 LGHNA and CDR2 YSLEER. V lost 0 bases, J lost 1 base, and 7 bases lay in between. The CDR3 DNA follows: TGCGCCAGCAGCCAAGATGCTGTTTCCTACGAGCAGTACTTC. It codes for CASSQDAVSYEQYF.

This clonotype was picked up a small number of times. One end of the junction varies from germline; a read error may be responsible. V gene TRBV7-9 combines with J gene TRBJ2-1; the match to TRBD1 covers 7 bases. CDR1 is SEHNR and CDR2 is FQNEAQ in the germline V gene (reference sequence). This CDR3 comprises 14 residues. CDR3 nucleotides: TGTGCCAGCAGCTCCCGGACAGGTGGCAATGAGCTGTTCTTC. The encoded protein is CASSSRTGGNELFF.

At least ten counts were recorded for this clonotype. Compared with germline, one end of the junction differs, possibly owing to a read error. The V call is TRBV5-1, the J call TRBJ2-3, with D maybe TRBD2 (6 bases). This CDR3 has 12 residues. Germline V gene sequence: CDR1 SGHRS, CDR2 YFSETQ. For the CDR3, the DNA is TGTGCCAGCAGTTCCGGGGGAGATACGCAGTATTTT. This codes for CASSSGGDTQYF.

The rearrangement joins TRBV20-1 to TRBJ1-4; 7 positions match TRBD1. V was clipped by 2 bases and J by 6 bases; unmatched bases: 9. The germline V gene encodes CDR1 DFQATT and CDR2 SNEGSKA (reference sequence). This CDR3 spans 15 amino acids. CDR3 loop: CSARPTGRVDEKLFF. In DNA, the CDR3 is TGCAGTGCTAGACCGACAGGGAGGGTTGATGAAAAACTGTTTTTT.

As concerns this clonotype: It may be a read error: a sequence one base away is much more abundant. The rearrangement uses TRBV28 and TRBJ2-5; the match to TRBD1 covers 9 bases. The ends lost 7 bases at V and 11 bases at J; junction bases unmatched: 17. Per germline, CDR1 MDHEN and CDR2 SYDVKM. The CDR3 is 15 amino acids. The CDR3 DNA is TGTGCCAGCACCCCTACTCAGGGACAGGGTTCCGGGCAGTACTTC. It codes for CASTPTQGQGSGQYF. Variable domain in full (rest from reference TRBV28 and TRBJ2-5): DVKVTQSSRYLVKRTGEKVFLECVQDMDHENMFWYRQDPGLGLRLIYFSYDVKMKEKGDIPEGYSVSREKKERFSLILESASTNQTSMYLCASTPTQGQGSGQYFGPGTRLLVL.

To note about this clonotype: Since a much larger clone is just one base distant, this may be a read error. The V call is TRBV6-2 or TRBV6-3, the J call TRBJ2-7; D is unresolved. V was trimmed by 6 bases and J by 2 bases, leaving 14 bases between them. Per germline, CDR1 MNHEY and CDR2 SVGEGT. The length of the CDR3 is 14 residues. For the CDR3, the DNA is TGTGCCAGCAGCTGTACCCACAAGACCTACGAGCAGTACTTC. Its translation is CASSCTHKTYEQYF.

This clonotype was found a few times. An end of the junction differs from the germline gene, which may be a read error. The chain is built from TRBV12-3 or TRBV12-4 and TRBJ2-3; D assignment may be TRBD1 or TRBD2 (5 bases each). CDR3 length equals 14 residues. The CDR3 loop is CADSLGTRTDTEYF. The CDR3 DNA sequence: TGTGCAGATAGCCTAGGGACGAGAACAGATACGGAGTATTTT.

The sample holds a few counts of this clonotype. The chain is built from TRBV5-1 and TRBJ1-6, with 8 bases aligning to TRBD1. After removal of 7 bases from V and 1 base from J, the junction contained 22 bases not matched to a gene. CDR3 size: 21 residues. Germline CDR1 reads SGHRS; CDR2 reads YFSETQ. The DNA of the CDR3 is TGCGCCAGCTCCGCGGCGGGGGCGTTCGGACAGGGAGGATCCTATAATTCACCCCTCCACTTT. Its protein product is CASSAAGAFGQGGSYNSPLHF.

This clonotype has only a few counts. The rearrangement uses TRBV20-1 and TRBJ2-2; tentative D call: TRBD2 (5 bases). In germline, CDR1 is DFQATT, CDR2 SNEGSKA (reference sequence). CDR3 length: 14 residues. Trimming took 6 bases from V and 4 from J, leaving 15 bases between them. In nucleotides, the CDR3 is TGCAGTGCCCGGAGGCGGGTTTCCACCGGGGAGCTGTTTTTT. As protein: CSARRRVSTGELFF.

This clonotype was recorded at least ten times. V usage is TRBV13 and J usage is TRBJ2-5; 9 bases line up with TRBD2. The CDR3 has 16 amino acids. Trimming removed 5 bases from V and 5 bases from J; junction bases left unmatched: 12. Germline CDR1 PRHDT, CDR2 FYEKMQ (reference sequence). CDR3 region: CASSLRGRGGAETQYF. CDR3 coding DNA: TGTGCCAGCAGCCTCCGCGGGCGCGGGGGGGCGGAGACCCAGTACTTC.

The rearrangement uses TRBV12-3 or TRBV12-4 and TRBJ2-2; the match to TRBD1 covers 11 bases. The CDR3 consists of 14 residues. Trimming cost V 6 bases and J 7 bases; bases outside gene matches: 4. The CDR3 coding sequence is TGTGCCAGCAGCGGACAGGGGGCCGGCGGGGAGCTGTTTTTT. It encodes CASSGQGAGGELFF.